The entry below gives a single T cell receptor beta chain sequence along with its context. A much larger clone differs from this one at a single base, so this may be a read error. Unique molecular identifiers were built into the TCRbeta library. TCRdb reprocessed the PCR reads via MiXCR and lists one record per CDR3 protein. Counted here are more than 20,000 distinct CDR3 sequences, approximately 10% occurring once; the ten biggest clones make up more than 20%. The record originates from a study of T-cell reconstitution after alpha-beta-depleted transplantation in children. The CDR3 is 16 residues long.

The material was PBMCs from the stem cell graft donor, obtained from the stem cell graft. The clonotype originates from a human donor who donated a stem cell graft to a child with chronic granulomatous disease. This chain links TRBV12-3 or TRBV12-4 with TRBJ2-7, with 10 bases that match TRBD2. DNA for the CDR3: TGTGCCAGCAGTTATAGCGGGAGGCCCATAATCAACGAGCACTACTTC. As protein: CASSYSGRPIINEHYF.